Reported below is one T cell receptor beta chain. This specimen belongs to a study of blood T cell repertoires in COVID-19. Study context: The United States, Italy and Spain provided the acute and convalescent COVID-19 samples. Sample material is recorded as cDNA or gDNA derived from T cells, B-cell-depleted T cells, or PBMCs.

Original processing methods: Amplification with reference gene primers provided the estimates of nucleated cell counts. The method was immunoSEQ multiplex PCR; TCRdb's version includes in-frame clones alone and lacks a portion of them. V and J calls and clone size follow that table, whereas D and trimming were derived from the DNA. The table has approximately 89,000 clones, around 80% seen once. The receptor comes from a human donor in a cohort sampled during active COVID-19. The sequenced sample was peripheral blood.

This CDR3 is CASSQRGRADEQYF. CDR3 sequence (DNA): TGTGCCAGCAGTCAAAGGGGGAGGGCGGACGAGCAGTACTTC. The genes are TRBV2 and TRBJ2-7; tentatively, D is TRBD2 (7 bases). V was shortened by 5 bases and J by 5 bases, with 16 bases between the two germline ends. Germline V gene data show CDR1 as SNHLY and CDR2 as FYNNEI. The CDR3 loop spans 14 amino acids.